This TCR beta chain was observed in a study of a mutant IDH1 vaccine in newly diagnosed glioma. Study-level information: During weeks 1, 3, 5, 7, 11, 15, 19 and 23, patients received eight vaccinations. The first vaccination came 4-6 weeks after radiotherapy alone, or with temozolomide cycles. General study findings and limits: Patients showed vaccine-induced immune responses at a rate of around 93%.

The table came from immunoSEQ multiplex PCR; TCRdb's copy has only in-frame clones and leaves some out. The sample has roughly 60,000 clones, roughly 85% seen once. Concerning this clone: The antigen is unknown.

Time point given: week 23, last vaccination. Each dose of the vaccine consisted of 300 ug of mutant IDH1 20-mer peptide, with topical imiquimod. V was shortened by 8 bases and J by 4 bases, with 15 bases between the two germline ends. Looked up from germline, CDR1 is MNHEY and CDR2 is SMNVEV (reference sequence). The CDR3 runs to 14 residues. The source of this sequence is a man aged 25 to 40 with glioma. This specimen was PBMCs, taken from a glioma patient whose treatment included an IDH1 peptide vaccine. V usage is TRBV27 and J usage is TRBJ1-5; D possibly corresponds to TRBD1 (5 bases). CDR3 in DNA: TGTGCCAGCCGACAAGGGGTTGCGAATCAGCCCCAGCATTTT. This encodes CASRQGVANQPQHF.